These 2 T cell receptor beta chains were all obtained from the same sample, sequenced in a study of a mutant IDH1 vaccine in newly diagnosed glioma. No cognate antigen is known for these TCRs. Time point defined: week 11, during vaccination. Vaccine doses each comprised 300 ug of mutant IDH1 20-mer peptide, with topical imiquimod. Sequenced by immunoSEQ multiplex PCR; TCRdb stores in-frame clones only, minus some. The sample lists approximately 36,000 clones; about four fifths were seen once. Here the sequenced sample was peripheral blood mononuclear cells (PBMCs), taken from a glioma patient whose treatment included an IDH1 peptide vaccine. These receptors originate from a woman aged 25-40 years with glioma. Some clones in this sample may be carry-over from other donors' samples.

This clone was observed once. The chain uses TRBV5-4 and TRBJ2-1, with unresolved D. Looked up from germline, CDR1 is SGHNT and CDR2 is YYREEE (reference sequence). The CDR3 loop spans 15 amino acids. The V end lost 4 bases, the J end lost 0 bases, and 11 bases lay between the germline ends. CDR3 sequence: CASSPGVSSYNEQFF. As DNA, the CDR3 is TGTGCCAGCAGCCCCGGCGTCAGCTCCTACAATGAGCAGTTCTTC.

The V and J genes are TRBV30 and TRBJ2-5, with 10 bases matching TRBD2. Germline CDR1 is GTSNPN and CDR2 is SVGIG (reference sequence). J was trimmed by 5 bases and V by 5 bases; bases with no gene match: 8. The CDR3 sequence is 14 residues long. The CDR3 DNA sequence: TGTGCCTGGGAGACTAGCGGGCCAAGGGAGACCCAGTACTTC. Translated: CAWETSGPRETQYF.